This TCR beta chain was captured in a study of regulatory T cells in long-lasting Graves disease. This clonotype was seen ten or more times. Antigen: not known. Time point given: persistent/refractory GD, antithyroid drugs over 5 years with positive TRAb. The authors made the TCR library using RNA they extracted from PBMCs. Study results and limitations: TCR diversity was lower in persistent Graves' patients (versus newly diagnosed ones). Persistent disease samples used TRBV28, TRBJ1-2 and TRBJ2-5 preferentially.

Germline V gene lookup returns CDR1 SGHVS and CDR2 FQNEAQ. The ends lost 3 bases at V and 5 bases at J; junction bases unmatched: 9. The CDR3 has 15 residues. Building the TCR beta libraries relied on iRepertoire HTBI primers, and CDR3 regions underwent Arm-PCR. TCRdb reanalysed the multiplex PCR reads using MiXCR and keeps one entry per CDR3 protein. The table shows 250,000 to 300,000 distinct CDR3 sequences, with roughly a fifth occurring only once. Sequenced here: peripheral blood mononuclear cells (PBMCs), sampled when the disease was refractory, from a patient treated with antithyroid drugs. This chain links TRBV7-8 with TRBJ2-5; TRBD2 agrees at 7 bases. The clonotype originates from a female donor with Graves disease. The CDR3 sequence is CASSLAKGGRETQYF. The CDR3 DNA follows: TGTGCCAGCAGCTTGGCGAAGGGAGGGAGGGAGACCCAGTACTTC.